This paragraph reports one TCR beta chain. V shed 0 bases and J 4 bases; nucleotides not matched to a gene: 1. Germline CDR1 and CDR2: SGHRS and YFSETQ. The CDR3 is 16 amino acids. Sequencing was performed with immunoSEQ multiplex PCR; in TCRdb, only in-frame clones are kept and a portion is missing. This table has fewer than 30,000 clones, 94% appearing once. The sample belongs to a study of chemoradiotherapy in HPV16-positive cancers. The V gene is TRBV5-1, the J gene TRBJ2-2; 12 positions match TRBD2. This TCR was recovered from a human donor with HPV-associated anogenital cancer. The sample here was taken from a patient who underwent chemoradiotherapy. CDR3 DNA: TGCGCCAGCAGCTTGGGGACTAGCGGGGCCACCGGGGAGCTGTTTTTT. It yields the protein CASSLGTSGATGELFF.